Included here is one T cell receptor (beta chain) sequence, with context. The antigen remains undetermined. Clones were sequenced by immunoSEQ multiplex PCR, and TCRdb holds only the in-frame ones, with some missing. This sample yields about 79,000 clones, of which 75% to 85% are seen a single time; roughly 21% belongs to the top ten. The data were taken from a study of T cell responses to AZD1222 COVID-19 vaccine. CDR3 length: 17 amino acids. The ends lost 1 base at V and 0 bases at J; junction bases unmatched: 2. CDR1 and CDR2 from the germline V gene are ENHRY and SYGVKD. Study-level findings and limits: Dominant at 160-218 and 743-854, vaccine-associated CD4 TCRs also spanned spike. There were mostly white British donors and more females than males, and clonal diversity was possibly underestimated. AZD1222 recipients seropositive at baseline numbered only 6 or 7.

The V and J genes are TRBV10-3 and TRBJ2-3; 12 positions agree with TRBD2. Sequencing was performed on peripheral blood, taken on day 0 of AZD1222 vaccination. The receptor was isolated from an adult in good health. The CDR3 DNA follows: TGTGCCATCAGTGAGTGGACTAGCGGGGCTAGCACAGATACGCAGTATTTT. Residues: CAISEWTSGASTDTQYF.